Listed here is a single T cell receptor beta chain. Its antigen is unknown. 60 Vbeta and 13 Jbeta primers were used in PCR. The assay was immunoSEQ multiplex PCR, and TCRdb's table has in-frame clones only and misses some. The table has about 120,000 clones, around 81% seen once. These data are taken from a study of cytomegalovirus exposure and HLA in healthy donors. Study-level results: Later on, a genetic analysis was performed. It linked a missense variant in DCLRE1C with V- and J-gene trimming of TCR beta.

J lost 5 bases, V lost 2 bases, and 10 bases had no gene match. CDR1 and CDR2 from the germline V gene are SGHDT and YYEEEE. The CDR3 is 15 residues long. This chain links TRBV5-6 with TRBJ2-7, with 7 positions matching TRBD1. The clonotype originates from a woman aged 40 to 49 in good health and CMV-seronegative. Source material: PBMCs. The CDR3 loop reads CASSFPGGSNDEQYF. CDR3 bases: TGTGCCAGCAGCTTTCCAGGGGGAAGTAACGACGAGCAGTACTTC.